The next 16 T cell receptor beta chains were all read from a single sample in a study of monozygotic twins with cystic fibrosis (dated by TCRdb to the early 2020s). The library was made by the immunoSEQ multiplex PCR assay. This immuneACCESS table, as held by TCRdb, lists in-frame sequences with V and J called but not all clones. Of the missing ones, under half trace to an unresolved V gene in checked studies; the others have no known cause. Counted in this sample were roughly 26,000 clones; about nine tenths of them appeared once. Approximately 0.5% of the sample lies in the top ten. Material for sequencing was blood. These receptor sequences come from a girl aged 2-10 years with cystic fibrosis.

The chain is built from TRBV15 and TRBJ2-7; TRBD1 aligns across 7 bases. The germline gives CDR1 LNHNV, CDR2 YYDKDF (reference sequence). This CDR3 comprises 16 residues. V was clipped by 2 bases and J by 6 bases; unmatched bases: 13. The CDR3 sequence: CATSRHQKGGSSEQYF. The CDR3 DNA follows: TGTGCCACCAGCAGACACCAAAAAGGGGGCTCGAGCGAGCAGTACTTC.

The chain uses TRBV5-4 and TRBJ2-1, with D perhaps assigned TRBD1 or TRBD2 (5 bases each). V gave up 0 bases and J gave up 0 bases, with 13 bases separating them. Germline V lookup: CDR1 SGHNT, CDR2 YYREEE (reference sequence). The CDR3 contains 17 residues. CDR3 loop: CASSLAGAYYSYNEQFF. CDR3 nucleotide sequence: TGTGCCAGCAGCTTGGCCGGGGCATACTACTCCTACAATGAGCAGTTCTTC. Complete variable domain (other parts from reference TRBV5-4 and TRBJ2-1): ETGVTQSPTHLIKTRGQQVTLRCSSQSGHNTVSWYQQALGQGPQFIFQYYREEENGRGNFPPRFSGLQFPNYSSELNVNALELDDSALYLCASSLAGAYYSYNEQFFGPGTRLTVL.

The V gene is TRBV7-8, the J gene TRBJ1-2; tentatively, D is TRBD1 (5 bases). V was cut by 2 bases and J by 3 bases, with 16 bases left in between. The CDR3 is 16 residues long. Per the germline V gene, CDR1 is SGHVS and CDR2 is FQNEAQ. DNA of the CDR3: TGTGCCAGCAGCTTATATCCGGGGCCCGAGGACTATGGCTACACCTTC. It is translated as CASSLYPGPEDYGYTF.

The V call is TRBV30, the J call TRBJ2-7; 11 bases are shared with TRBD1. Germline assignment: CDR1 GTSNPN and CDR2 SVGIG (reference sequence). This CDR3 spans 12 amino acids. With 5 bases clipped from V and 3 bases from J, the junction kept 0 bases outside the gene matches. CDR3 bases: TGTGCCTGGGGGACAGGGGGCTACGAGCAGTACTTC. Translation: CAWGTGGYEQYF.

The chain links TRBV30 to TRBJ1-4, with unresolved D. Germline CDR1 reads GTSNPN; CDR2 reads SVGIG (reference sequence). CDR3 size: 16 residues. The V end lost 2 bases, the J end lost 7 bases, and 20 bases lay between the germline ends. The CDR3 DNA follows: TGTGCCTGGAGTAGGCTGGCGTCCCGTGTGGGTGAAAAACTGTTTTTT. Translating gives CAWSRLASRVGEKLFF.

The rearrangement uses TRBV29-1 and TRBJ2-3; 8 bases match TRBD2. The CDR3 contains 14 residues. V was pared by 6 bases and J by 4 bases, with 9 bases of the junction left unmatched. In germline, CDR1 is SQVTM, CDR2 ANQGSEA. The chain's CDR3 is CSVSGGTRSDTQYF. CDR3 DNA sequence: TGCAGCGTCAGCGGGGGCACTCGGTCAGATACGCAGTATTTT.

J is TRBJ1-2 and V is TRBV11-2, with D perhaps TRBD1 (5 bases). Per the germline V gene, CDR1 is SGHAT and CDR2 is FQNNGV. The V gene lost 0 bases and the J gene lost 4 bases, with 15 bases spanning the gap. This CDR3 spans 16 amino acids. For the CDR3, the DNA is TGTGCCAGCAGCTTAGATTTCAAGGACATCGTCTATGGCTACACCTTC. Translation: CASSLDFKDIVYGYTF.

The chain links TRBV6-5 to TRBJ1-6; 7 positions match TRBD1. The germline CDR1 and CDR2 sequences are MNHEY and SVGAGI. V shed 2 bases, J shed 7 bases, and the junction held 5 bases outside the gene matches. The CDR3 runs to 15 residues. The CDR3 coding sequence is TGTGCCAGCAGTTACAGGCTACAGGGGAATTCACCCCTCCACTTT. Translating gives CASSYRLQGNSPLHF.

This chain links TRBV7-2 with TRBJ2-5; 10 bases are shared with TRBD1. There are 18 residues in the CDR3. The V and J ends lost 4 bases and 3 bases, in that order; junction bases with no gene match: 14. Germline CDR1 reads SGHTA; CDR2 reads FQGNSA. The CDR3 region has the DNA TGTGCCAGCAGCTATACGGGACAGGGGCTTAACTTAGAAGAGACCCAGTACTTC. Translated: CASSYTGQGLNLEETQYF.

V and J are TRBV2 and TRBJ1-4; D gene ambiguous. The germline CDR1 and CDR2 sequences are SNHLY and FYNNEI. CDR3 length: 13 residues. V lost 2 bases and J lost 8, with 9 bases in between. The CDR3 reads CASSETVREKLFF. For the CDR3, the DNA is TGTGCCAGCAGTGAAACGGTCAGAGAAAAACTGTTTTTT.

The chain recombines TRBV6-1 with TRBJ1-1; 8 nucleotides line up with TRBD1. The CDR3 sequence is 14 residues long. Trimming at V came to 6 bases and at J to 5 bases, leaving 8 bases not matched to a gene. From germline, CDR1 is MNHNS and CDR2 SASEGT. CDR3 coding DNA: TGTGCCAGCAGCGAGACAGGGGTAGATACTGAAGCTTTCTTT. This encodes CASSETGVDTEAFF.

The chain employs TRBV6-6 and TRBJ2-4; D possibly corresponds to TRBD1 (5 bases). V lost 4 bases and J lost 9, with 13 bases in between. This CDR3 region has 13 residues. Germline V lookup: CDR1 MNHNY, CDR2 SVGAGI (reference sequence). The CDR3, as DNA: TGTGCCAGCAGTTCAGGGATTTGGGGCATTCAGTACTTC. This codes for CASSSGIWGIQYF.

The V call is TRBV30, the J call TRBJ1-1; D gene ambiguous. V was cut by 0 bases and J by 0 bases, with 8 bases left in between. This CDR3 has 14 residues. Germline V lookup: CDR1 GTSNPN, CDR2 SVGIG (reference sequence). As DNA, the CDR3 is TGTGCCTGGAGTGTACCCGGGTTGAACACTGAAGCTTTCTTT. It specifies CAWSVPGLNTEAFF.

This sequence joins TRBV7-9 and TRBJ1-3; the D gene is possibly TRBD1 (5 bases). CDR1 and CDR2 from the germline V gene are SEHNR and FQNEAQ (reference sequence). The length of the CDR3 is 14 residues. The V end lost 6 bases, the J end lost 3 bases, and 12 bases lay between the germline ends. The CDR3 nucleotides read TGTGCCAGCAGGCCCGTGGGGGTTGGAAACACCATATATTTT. The encoded protein is CASRPVGVGNTIYF. The complete variable domain, with remaining parts taken from reference TRBV7-9 and TRBJ1-3, reads DTGVSQNPRHKITKRGQNVTFRCDPISEHNRLYWYRQTLGQGPEFLTYFQNEAQLEKSRLLSDRFSAERPKGSFSTLEIQRTEQGDSAMYLCASRPVGVGNTIYFGEGSWLTVV.

The CDR3 DNA sequence: TGTGCCAGCAGCCTAGTGACAGGGGTGACTGAAGCTTTCTTT. Its protein product is CASSLVTGVTEAFF. This sequence joins TRBV9 and TRBJ1-1; TRBD1 matches at 8 bases. Germline assignment: CDR1 SGDLS and CDR2 YYNGEE. The CDR3 length is 14 residues. The junction had 7 bases not matched to a gene; V was cut back by 4 bases and J by 5 bases.

The chain uses TRBV5-4 and TRBJ2-5; TRBD2 matches at 8 bases. With 3 bases clipped from V and 9 bases from J, the junction kept 13 bases outside the gene matches. The length of the CDR3 is 15 residues. CDR1 and CDR2 (germline): SGHNT, YYREEE (reference sequence). In DNA, the CDR3 is TGTGCCAGCAGCTCTTCCGGGACTAGTATAGGGGCCCAGTACTTC. Encoded protein: CASSSSGTSIGAQYF. Supplemented by reference TRBV5-4 and TRBJ2-5, the full variable domain reads ETGVTQSPTHLIKTRGQQVTLRCSSQSGHNTVSWYQQALGQGPQFIFQYYREEENGRGNFPPRFSGLQFPNYSSELNVNALELDDSALYLCASSSSGTSIGAQYFGPGTRLLVL.